Below are 20 T cell receptor beta chains sequenced from a single sample in a study of T cell repertoires in cytomegalovirus infection. These receptors lack a known antigen. Each CDR3 protein is one row after TCRdb ran MiXCR on the reads. The sample carries 110,000 to 150,000 distinct CDR3 sequences, 30% to 40% recorded once. The material sequenced was CD8+ T cells from cultured PBMCs, taken from culture after CMV antigen stimulation. These receptors originate from a human donor in good health (CMV status not recorded). Some clones in this sample may be carry-over from other donors' samples.

Concerning this clonotype itself: One end of the junction does not line up with germline, which may come from a read error. The chain links TRBV7-8 to TRBJ2-7; the D call may be TRBD1 or TRBD2 (7 bases each). The CDR3 has 15 amino acids. Germline V gives CDR1 SGHVS, CDR2 FQNEAQ. The CDR3 DNA reads as TGTGCCAGCAGCCCCAGGGGGGGGACAGCCTACGAGCGGTACTTC. It translates to CASSPRGGTAYERYF.

At least ten counts were recorded for this clonotype. This rearrangement joins TRBV9 to TRBJ2-5; TRBD2 agrees at 8 bases. The ends lost 0 bases at V and 0 bases at J; junction bases unmatched: 7. CDR3 length equals 17 residues. The germline V gene has CDR1 SGDLS and CDR2 YYNGEE. This CDR3 reads CASSVAGTRVDQETQYF. The CDR3 DNA sequence: TGTGCCAGCAGCGTAGCTGGGACTAGGGTGGACCAAGAGACCCAGTACTTC.

The rearrangement uses TRBV7-8 and TRBJ1-2, with TRBD1 matching 9 bases. V shed 5 bases, J shed 8 bases, and the junction held 9 bases outside the gene matches. Looked up from germline, CDR1 is SGHVS and CDR2 is FQNEAQ. The CDR3 has 14 amino acids. Here the CDR3 reads CASSLTQGAWGYTF. For the CDR3, the DNA is TGTGCCAGCAGCCTAACACAGGGGGCTTGGGGCTACACCTTC.

This clonotype was observed a few times. The chain links TRBV7-9 to TRBJ1-4, with 9 bases lining up with TRBD1. V gave up 3 bases and J gave up 3 bases; unmatched junction bases: 5. CDR3 size: 16 residues. The germline CDR1 and CDR2 sequences are SEHNR and FQNEAQ (reference sequence). CDR3 protein: CASSFRDRESNEKLFF. The CDR3 nucleotides read TGTGCCAGCAGCTTCCGGGACAGGGAATCTAATGAAAAACTGTTTTTT.

In this sample, this clonotype turned up once. A much larger clone differs by one base, so this may be a read error. This chain uses TRBV7-8 with TRBJ2-3; 13 nucleotides line up with TRBD2. J lost 0 bases, V lost 8 bases, and 14 bases had no gene match. This CDR3 comprises 19 residues. Germline V CDR1 and CDR2: SGHVS, FQNEAQ. Here the CDR3 reads CASGATGQGLAGSTDTQYF. The CDR3 DNA sequence: TGTGCCAGCGGCGCAACGGGCCAGGGACTAGCGGGGAGCACAGATACGCAGTATTTT.

In this sample, this clonotype turned up a few times. The rearrangement links TRBV28 to TRBJ2-7; 7 bases fit TRBD1. J gave up 5 bases and V 10 bases, and 14 bases lay outside the gene matches. CDR1 and CDR2 from the germline V gene are MDHEN and SYDVKM. The CDR3 is made up of 14 amino acids. In DNA, the CDR3 is TGTGCCACCGCCGACAGGGCTAACCCGGACGAGCAGTACTTC. This sequence encodes CATADRANPDEQYF.

This clonotype was detected only a few times. This chain links TRBV7-2 with TRBJ2-7, with D unresolved. CDR1 and CDR2 (germline): SGHTA, FQGNSA. This CDR3 has 12 residues. Trimming removed 4 bases at V and 2 bases at J, with 6 bases between. CDR3 loop: CASSSPAYEQYF. For the CDR3, the DNA is TGTGCCAGCAGCTCACCGGCCTACGAGCAGTACTTC.

V is TRBV5-4 and J is TRBJ2-3, with 10 bases matching TRBD2. CDR3 size: 16 residues. The germline V gene has CDR1 SGHNT and CDR2 YYREEE (reference sequence). Unmatched junction bases numbered 2, after V lost 0 bases and J lost 1 base. CDR3 in DNA: TGTGCCAGCAGCTTGGTTCTAGCGGGGGGCACAGATACGCAGTATTTT. Amino acids: CASSLVLAGGTDTQYF.

V is TRBV19 and J is TRBJ1-2, with D perhaps matching TRBD1 (5 bases). The CDR3 is 14 amino acids. V shed 3 bases and J shed 8 bases, with 16 bases lying between them. Germline V gene lookup returns CDR1 LNHDA and CDR2 SQIVND (reference sequence). CDR3 nucleotide sequence: TGTGCCAGTAGTATCCGGGACGGATTATTCGGCTACACCTTC. Translated: CASSIRDGLFGYTF.

This clonotype was seen only a few times. This sequence joins TRBV24-1 and TRBJ1-4, with D possibly being TRBD1 (6 bases). V was pared by 6 bases and J by 4 bases, with 14 bases between. The CDR3 consists of 15 residues. The V gene's germline CDR1 is KGHDR and CDR2 SFDVKD. CDR3 nucleotides: TGTGCCACCAGTTCCCGGGACAACTTTAATGAAAAACTGTTTTTT. It specifies CATSSRDNFNEKLFF.

Only a few counts were recorded for this clonotype. This chain joins TRBV7-8 and TRBJ2-7, with 7 bases identical to TRBD2. Germline values: CDR1 SGHVS, CDR2 FQNEAQ. CDR3 length: 14 residues. Losses at the gene ends were 1 base for V and 3 bases for J; bases not matched to a gene: 3. DNA for the CDR3: TGTGCCAGCAGCTTAGATCCTAGCGGCTACGAGCAGTACTTC. Translating gives CASSLDPSGYEQYF.

This clonotype was found many times. The rearrangement joins TRBV19 to TRBJ2-1; D unresolved. From germline, CDR1 is LNHDA and CDR2 SQIVND (reference sequence). This CDR3 has 17 residues. The ends were cut back, 0 bases at V and 0 bases at J, with 12 bases in the middle. Here the CDR3 reads CASSIEPSRSSYNEQFF. The CDR3 DNA is TGTGCCAGTAGTATAGAGCCCTCAAGGAGCTCCTACAATGAGCAGTTCTTC.

The chain carries TRBV2 and TRBJ2-5; TRBD1 matches at 8 bases. This CDR3 comprises 16 residues. With V trimmed by 5 bases and J by 4 bases, 12 bases remained unmatched. Germline V CDR1 and CDR2: SNHLY, FYNNEI. Here the CDR3 DNA reads TGTGCCAGCAGTACCCTCGACAGGGGATCGAGAGAGACCCAGTACTTC. Protein sequence: CASSTLDRGSRETQYF.

The V gene is TRBV7-9, the J gene TRBJ2-5, with TRBD1 identical over 7 bases. The CDR3 length is 16 residues. Germline CDR1 and CDR2: SEHNR and FQNEAQ (reference sequence). V shed 6 bases and J 4 bases; nucleotides not matched to a gene: 14. The CDR3 nucleotides are TGTGCCAGCAGTTTACTGACAGGGAGCCTCGCAGAGACCCAGTACTTC. Its translation is CASSLLTGSLAETQYF. Using reference TRBV7-9 and TRBJ2-5 for the parts outside the CDR3, the full variable domain is DTGVSQNPRHKITKRGQNVTFRCDPISEHNRLYWYRQTLGQGPEFLTYFQNEAQLEKSRLLSDRFSAERPKGSFSTLEIQRTEQGDSAMYLCASSLLTGSLAETQYFGPGTRLLVL.

The J gene is TRBJ2-1, the V gene TRBV27, with 8 bases fitting TRBD2. CDR1 is MNHEY, CDR2 SMNVEV, per germline (reference sequence). The CDR3 runs 18 residues. V trimming: 3 bases; J trimming: 0 bases; junction bases outside the gene matches: 10. CDR3: CASSLGGAGGPSYNEQFF. The CDR3 DNA reads as TGTGCCAGCAGTTTGGGGGGGGCGGGGGGACCCTCCTACAATGAGCAGTTCTTC.

In this sample, this clonotype turned up once. Written as DNA, the CDR3 is TGTGCCAGTAGTATGGCGAGGACTGCGAAATGGGGCTACACCTTC. Its translation is CASSMARTAKWGYTF. The rearrangement joins TRBV19 to TRBJ1-2; D not certain. The germline CDR1 and CDR2 sequences are LNHDA and SQIVND (reference sequence). The CDR3 contains 15 residues. Trimming cost V 3 bases and J 8 bases, with 19 bases left between them.

The chain has TRBV27 and TRBJ2-7; D uncertain. CDR3 length: 13 residues. Trimming cost V 3 bases and J 7 bases, with 13 bases left between them. Germline V gene lookup returns CDR1 MNHEY and CDR2 SMNVEV (reference sequence). The CDR3 protein is CASSFTSVGEQYF. CDR3 DNA: TGTGCCAGCAGTTTCACGTCCGTGGGGGAGCAGTACTTC.

The rearrangement links TRBV6-1 to TRBJ1-1; TRBD1 is a possible D gene (5 bases). The V gene lost 7 bases and the J gene lost 6 bases, with 15 bases spanning the gap. This CDR3 has 13 amino acids. CDR1 is MNHNS and CDR2 is SASEGT in the germline V gene. This chain's CDR3 is CASNPRTGPEAFF. The CDR3 DNA is TGTGCCAGCAACCCACGGACGGGGCCTGAAGCTTTCTTT.

The J gene is TRBJ2-3, the V gene TRBV27; D is possibly TRBD1 (6 bases). This CDR3 comprises 15 residues. Trimming cost V 9 bases and J 0 bases, with 16 bases left between them. CDR1 is MNHEY, CDR2 SMNVEV, per germline (reference sequence). CDR3 protein: CASQLTTGSTDTQYF. The CDR3 region has the DNA TGTGCCAGTCAACTAACCACAGGGAGCACAGATACGCAGTATTTT.

This clonotype has more than one count but fewer than ten. The chain couples TRBV7-9 to TRBJ1-5, with D perhaps TRBD1 (6 bases). The CDR3 totals 15 residues. V lost 5 bases to trimming and J lost 0 bases, with 11 bases between them. Per germline, CDR1 SEHNR and CDR2 FQNEAQ (reference sequence). For the CDR3, the DNA is TGTGCCAGCAGCCGTTCAGGGGATAGCAATCAGCCCCAGCATTTT. Its protein is CASSRSGDSNQPQHF.